Presented here are 10 T cell receptor beta chains from one specimen sequenced in a study of control samples from healthy donors and cancer patients. Libraries were prepared by immunoSEQ multiplex PCR; TCRdb keeps only in-frame clonotypes and omits some of them. Of tens of thousands of clones listed, around 84% were seen once; the top ten hold over 30%. Specimen: PBMCs. The receptor set was obtained from an older man with lung cancer.

This chain uses TRBV10-3 with TRBJ1-2; D not certain. The CDR3 sequence is 15 residues long. Trimming took 3 bases from V and 2 from J, leaving 13 bases between them. CDR1 and CDR2 from the germline V gene are ENHRY and SYGVKD. For the CDR3, the DNA is TGTGCCATCAGTGATGGGAGCGCTTCCAACTATGGCTACACCTTC. Amino acid sequence: CAISDGSASNYGYTF.

J is TRBJ2-3 and V is TRBV7-9, with D possibly matching TRBD2 (5 bases). CDR3 size: 17 residues. The V end lost 0 bases, the J end lost 0 bases, and 13 bases lay between the germline ends. Germline lookup yields CDR1 SEHNR and CDR2 FQNEAQ (reference sequence). The CDR3 coding sequence is TGTGCCAGCAGCTTAGCAGGCGGGTCCCTAAGCACAGATACGCAGTATTTT. This codes for CASSLAGGSLSTDTQYF.

The chain employs TRBV24-1 and TRBJ2-2; 12 nucleotides align to TRBD1. Germline V CDR1 and CDR2: KGHDR, SFDVKD. The CDR3 length is 19 residues. Trimming took 4 bases from V and 3 from J; bases not matched to a gene: 11. CDR3 loop: CATSEALGTGGHYTGELFF. Written as DNA, the CDR3 is TGTGCCACCAGTGAAGCTCTCGGGACAGGGGGCCATTACACCGGGGAGCTGTTTTTT.

The chain has TRBV7-3 and TRBJ2-3; 7 bases are shared with TRBD1. The CDR3 covers 16 residues. Per germline, CDR1 SGHTA and CDR2 FQGTGA. Trimming took 5 bases from V and 2 from J; bases not matched to a gene: 10. The CDR3 region has the DNA TGTGCCAGCAGCAAACATCAGGGGGAATTCACAGATACGCAGTATTTT. This sequence encodes CASSKHQGEFTDTQYF.

This chain uses TRBV5-1 with TRBJ2-1; D is uncertain. Germline V lookup: CDR1 SGHRS, CDR2 YFSETQ. CDR3 length: 13 amino acids. V was pared by 0 bases and J by 6 bases, with 7 bases between. The CDR3 reads CASSLVQSNEQFF. The DNA for the CDR3 is TGCGCCAGCAGCTTGGTTCAAAGCAATGAGCAGTTCTTC.

The chain employs TRBV27 and TRBJ1-2, with 7 bases fitting TRBD1. With V trimmed by 10 bases and J by 1 base, 6 bases remained unmatched. The CDR3 length is 13 residues. Germline V lookup: CDR1 MNHEY, CDR2 SMNVEV (reference sequence). The DNA of the CDR3 is TGTGCCACCATGGGACAGCTTAACTATGGCTACACCTTC. Protein sequence: CATMGQLNYGYTF.

This clone was detected only a few times. CDR3 DNA sequence: TGTGCCAGCAGAACCGGGACAGGGGGCCATGGCTACACCTTC. Protein sequence: CASRTGTGGHGYTF. V and J are TRBV5-4 and TRBJ1-2; 12 bases are a match to TRBD1. Unmatched junction bases numbered 5, after V lost 5 bases and J lost 6 bases. The CDR3 spans 14 residues. CDR1 SGHNT and CDR2 YYREEE come from the germline V gene (reference sequence).

The chain links TRBV12-3 or TRBV12-4 to TRBJ1-1; D might be TRBD1 (5 bases). The CDR3 loop spans 13 amino acids. V dropped 3 bases and J dropped 0 bases, with 5 bases sitting between them. CDR3 protein: CASSLDMNTEAFF. CDR3 sequence (DNA): TGTGCCAGCAGTTTGGACATGAACACTGAAGCTTTCTTT.

The V gene is TRBV27, the J gene TRBJ2-6; 8 nucleotides match TRBD2. Germline V lookup: CDR1 MNHEY, CDR2 SMNVEV (reference sequence). The V segment lost 3 bases and the J segment 2 bases; nucleotides outside the gene matches: 9. This CDR3 is 18 amino acids long. The CDR3 spells CASSLWRGARPGANVLTF. In nucleotides, the CDR3 is TGTGCCAGCAGTTTGTGGCGGGGGGCAAGGCCTGGGGCCAACGTCCTGACTTTC.

The chain links TRBV2 to TRBJ1-6, with D uncertain. V was pared by 5 bases and J by 7 bases, with 6 bases between. The germline gives CDR1 SNHLY, CDR2 FYNNEI. The CDR3 totals 12 residues. CDR3 in DNA: TGTGCCAGCAGTCGACCAAATTCACCCCTCCACTTT. It encodes CASSRPNSPLHF.